Each of the 16 T cell receptor beta chains below was sequenced from the same sample in a study of blood T cell repertoires in COVID-19. The table came from immunoSEQ multiplex PCR; TCRdb's copy has only in-frame clones and leaves some out. The sample has approximately 190,000 clones; approximately 90% are singletons. Sequencing used peripheral blood. These receptors all stem from an older man with active or convalescent COVID-19.

This chain connects TRBV3-1 (or the pseudogene TRBV3-2) to TRBJ2-3; D may be TRBD2 (6 bases). Trimming pared 4 bases from V and 3 bases from J, leaving 14 bases between. Germline CDR1 and CDR2: LGHDT and YNNKEL (reference sequence). CDR3 length: 15 residues. This CDR3 reads CASSPTARETDTQYF. CDR3 nucleotide sequence: TGTGCCAGCAGCCCCACGGCCCGGGAGACAGATACGCAGTATTTT.

This rearrangement joins TRBV10-2 to TRBJ1-1; TRBD1 agrees at 7 bases. This CDR3 comprises 16 residues. Germline CDR1 and CDR2: WSHSY and SAAADI. V gave up 3 bases and J gave up 0 bases; unmatched junction bases: 7. The CDR3 sequence: CASSDLGGILNTEAFF. Here the CDR3 DNA reads TGCGCCAGCAGTGATTTAGGGGGCATTCTGAACACTGAAGCTTTCTTT.

The genes are TRBV28 and TRBJ1-1; 7 bases map to TRBD1. CDR1 is MDHEN and CDR2 is SYDVKM in the germline V gene. This CDR3 spans 14 amino acids. V shed 5 bases and J 1 base; nucleotides not matched to a gene: 4. CDR3 sequence: CASSPRTGNTEAFF. CDR3 DNA sequence: TGTGCCAGCAGTCCACGGACAGGGAACACTGAAGCTTTCTTT.

This chain uses TRBV6-5 with TRBJ2-7; the match to TRBD1 covers 10 bases. CDR1 and CDR2 (germline): MNHEY, SVGAGI. This CDR3 contains 14 residues. Germline trimming cut 4 bases from V and 5 bases from J; bases unmatched to any gene: 5. The CDR3 DNA sequence: TGTGCCAGCAGTTGGGGACAGGGGAGCGACGAGCAGTACTTC. Encoded protein: CASSWGQGSDEQYF.

The chain employs TRBV7-2 and TRBJ2-7, with D hard to call. CDR1 is SGHTA, CDR2 FQGNSA, per germline. Trimming took off 0 bases at V and 0 bases at J, with 9 bases between the two ends. This CDR3 is 15 amino acids long. In nucleotides, the CDR3 is TGTGCCAGCAGCTTAGCGAGAATGAGCTCCTACGAGCAGTACTTC. The encoded protein is CASSLARMSSYEQYF.

This rearrangement joins TRBV6-1 to TRBJ2-3; possibly TRBD2 for D (5 bases). Looked up from germline, CDR1 is MNHNS and CDR2 is SASEGT. V was shortened by 4 bases and J by 6 bases, with 20 bases between the two germline ends. The CDR3 runs to 16 residues. The chain's CDR3 is CASSVFGILSPDTQYF. Written as DNA, the CDR3 is TGTGCCAGCAGTGTCTTCGGGATCCTTAGTCCGGATACGCAGTATTTT.

V is TRBV13 and J is TRBJ2-7; tentative D call: TRBD2 (5 bases). The CDR3 is 13 residues long. In germline, CDR1 is PRHDT, CDR2 FYEKMQ (reference sequence). V gave up 5 bases and J gave up 4 bases, with 12 bases separating them. CDR3 region: CASSLRDSYEQYF. In DNA, the CDR3 is TGTGCCAGCAGCCTCCGGGATTCTTACGAGCAGTACTTC.

The gene calls are TRBV7-9 and TRBJ1-6; TRBD1 aligns across 7 bases. Looked up from germline, CDR1 is SEHNR and CDR2 is FQNEAQ (reference sequence). The CDR3 sequence is 15 residues long. The ends lost 3 bases at V and 5 bases at J; junction bases unmatched: 4. The CDR3 loop is CASSFGTADNSPLHF. In DNA, the CDR3 is TGTGCCAGCAGCTTCGGGACAGCAGATAATTCACCCCTCCACTTT.

V and J are TRBV28 and TRBJ1-6, with D possibly matching TRBD1 (6 bases). The germline V and J ends were trimmed by 6 bases and 7 bases, with 10 bases remaining between them. The CDR3 runs to 13 residues. CDR1 and CDR2 from the germline V gene are MDHEN and SYDVKM. The CDR3 protein is CASRGGRNSPLHF. CDR3 DNA: TGTGCCAGCAGAGGGGGAAGAAATTCACCCCTCCACTTT.

The rearrangement uses TRBV27 and TRBJ2-7; TRBD2 matches 13 bases. The CDR3 loop spans 18 amino acids. J lost 3 bases, V lost 6 bases, and 14 bases had no gene match. Germline values: CDR1 MNHEY, CDR2 SMNVEV (reference sequence). This CDR3 reads CASSLRTDRLAGGYEQYF. The DNA of the CDR3 is TGTGCCAGCAGCCTCCGGACAGACCGACTAGCGGGAGGCTACGAGCAGTACTTC.

The J gene is TRBJ1-6, the V gene TRBV6-2 or TRBV6-3, with D perhaps TRBD1 (5 bases). CDR1 is MNHEY and CDR2 is SVGEGT in the germline V gene. V gave up 2 bases and J gave up 7 bases, with 21 bases separating them. CDR3 length: 18 residues. CDR3 nucleotide sequence: TGTGCCAGCAGTTACACCGCCGGGGGGTCGGAAGGGAATTCACCCCTCCACTTT. Translation gives CASSYTAGGSEGNSPLHF.

The J gene is TRBJ2-3, the V gene TRBV7-9, with a weak D call TRBD2 (5 bases). With 3 bases removed from V and 2 bases from J, the gap between germline ends came to 18 bases. CDR3 size: 17 residues. Germline CDR1 and CDR2: SEHNR and FQNEAQ (reference sequence). CDR3 amino acids: CASSFPGTEYPTDTQYF. The DNA for the CDR3 is TGTGCCAGCAGCTTCCCGGGAACTGAATATCCCACAGATACGCAGTATTTT.

The chain joins TRBV5-1 to TRBJ2-3, with D perhaps matching TRBD1 (6 bases). The CDR3 totals 14 residues. CDR1 is SGHRS and CDR2 is YFSETQ in the germline V gene. Trimming shortened V by 0 bases and J by 5 bases, and 10 bases separated the two germline ends. The CDR3 spells CASSLVQGVDTQYF. Written as DNA, the CDR3 is TGCGCCAGCAGCTTGGTACAGGGAGTAGATACGCAGTATTTT. The whole variable domain, filled in from reference TRBV5-1 and TRBJ2-3, reads KAGVTQTPRYLIKTRGQQVTLSCSPISGHRSVSWYQQTPGQGLQFLFEYFSETQRNKGNFPGRFSGRQFSNSRSEMNVSTLELGDSALYLCASSLVQGVDTQYFGPGTRLTVL.

V usage is TRBV4-1 and J usage is TRBJ2-5; 8 bases line up with TRBD2. CDR1 and CDR2 from the germline V gene are MGHRA and YSYEKL. Trimming took 0 bases from V and 5 from J; bases not matched to a gene: 14. This CDR3 comprises 18 residues. For the CDR3, the DNA is TGCGCCAGCAGCCAAGAGCAAATACGGGGGGGCAGGTTGGAGACCCAGTACTTC. This encodes CASSQEQIRGGRLETQYF.

The CDR3 reads CASSSPRGGTTAEAFF. The CDR3 DNA sequence: TGTGCCAGCAGTTCCCCCCGGGGGGGGACGACCGCCGAAGCTTTCTTT. V usage is TRBV6-5 and J usage is TRBJ1-1, with D maybe TRBD1 (5 bases). Germline CDR1 and CDR2: MNHEY and SVGAGI. This CDR3 contains 16 residues. Trimming removed 4 bases from V and 8 bases from J, with 23 bases in between.

The chain employs TRBV24-1 and TRBJ2-2; D is perhaps TRBD1 (5 bases). From germline, CDR1 is KGHDR and CDR2 SFDVKD. Trimming removed 3 bases from V and 7 bases from J, with 14 bases in between. This CDR3 contains 15 residues. The CDR3 sequence is CATSDTAGHLGELFF. The CDR3 region has the DNA TGTGCCACCAGTGATACGGCCGGACACCTCGGGGAGCTGTTTTTT.